The rows below give T cell receptor beta chains drawn from one sample of a study of OX40 agonist ivuxolimab in advanced cancers. TCRdb's table, derived via immunoSEQ multiplex PCR, lists solely in-frame clones and lacks some. The table records roughly 76,000 clones, 90% to 95% of them present only once. Here the sequenced sample was CD4+ or CD8+ T cells sorted from blood, taken in a trial of the OX40 agonist ivuxolimab. The receptors were sampled from an adult with an advanced solid tumor such as melanoma, head and neck, liver or kidney cancer. Both conserved end residues are part of each CDR3. The D gene is left open where the match is weak. Size is stated for part of the rows, as once, few or many counts, or as a class when the clone is expanded.

j_call,d_call,clone_size,v_call,cdr3_aa,cdr3_nt
TRBJ2-2,TRBD2,NA,TRBV7-3,CASSREDTGELFF,TGTGCCAGCAGTCGGGAGGACACCGGGGAGCTGTTTTTT
TRBJ2-5,NA,NA,TRBV7-2,CASSRMQETQYF,TGTGCCAGCAGCCGGATGCAAGAGACCCAGTACTTC
TRBJ2-7,TRBD2,NA,TRBV5-1,CASRQSGSLSYEQYF,TGCGCCAGCAGACAGAGCGGGAGCCTCTCCTACGAGCAGTACTTC
TRBJ2-2,NA,NA,TRBV13,CASSPGANTGELLF,TGTGCCAGCAGCCCAGGGGCGAACACCGGGGAGCTGCTTTTT
TRBJ1-6,TRBD1,NA,TRBV5-6,CASSLLSAQGALNSPLHF,TGTGCCAGCAGCTTGCTCTCGGCACAGGGGGCACTTAATTCACCCCTCCACTTT
TRBJ2-5,NA,NA,TRBV5-1,CASSSMETQYF,TGCGCCAGCAGCTCTATGGAGACCCAGTACTTC
TRBJ2-5,NA,once,TRBV7-9,CASSLTIRGGTQYF,TGTGCCAGCAGCTTAACGATAAGAGGGGGGACCCAGTACTTC
TRBJ2-3,NA,NA,TRBV7-9,CASSLRSLAVVGTDTQYF,TGTGCCAGCAGCTTACGATCATTAGCGGTCGTCGGCACAGATACGCAGTATTTT
TRBJ2-5,TRBD2,NA,TRBV30,CAWSPTSGRETQYF,TGTGCCTGGAGCCCGACTAGCGGGAGGGAGACCCAGTACTTC
TRBJ1-5,NA,NA,TRBV7-8,CASSSDSSNQPQHF,TGTGCCAGCAGCTCAGACAGCTCCAATCAGCCCCAGCATTTT
TRBJ2-3,TRBD1,NA,TRBV28,CASSRQGAGGSTDTQYF,TGTGCCAGCAGTCGACAGGGGGCGGGGGGAAGCACAGATACGCAGTATTTT
TRBJ2-5,NA,NA,TRBV4-1,CASSQGYAGGTKETQYF,TGCGCCAGCAGCCAAGGTTACGCCGGGGGTACTAAAGAGACCCAGTACTTC
TRBJ2-1,NA,NA,TRBV5-1,CASSLQGWEQFF,TGCGCCAGCAGCTTGCAGGGCTGGGAGCAGTTCTTC
TRBJ1-3,NA,NA,TRBV18,CASSPDSGNTIYF,TGTGCCAGCTCGCCCGACTCTGGAAACACCATATATTTT
TRBJ2-7,NA,NA,TRBV20-1,CSAPSSYEQYF,TGCAGTGCTCCTAGTTCGTACGAGCAGTACTTC
TRBJ2-3,NA,NA,TRBV5-1,CASSFLPLILRDRSTDTQYF,TGCGCCAGCAGCTTCCTACCCCTTATCCTCCGAGACAGGAGCACAGATACGCAGTATTTT
TRBJ2-7,TRBD2,NA,TRBV29-1,CSVVGLAYEQYF,TGCAGCGTTGTCGGACTAGCCTACGAGCAGTACTTC
TRBJ1-4,NA,NA,TRBV28,CASRVPSREKLFF,TGTGCCAGCAGGGTACCTTCACGCGAAAAACTGTTTTTT
TRBJ1-2,NA,NA,TRBV5-1,CASSLDNYGYTF,TGCGCCAGCAGCTTGGATAACTATGGCTACACCTTC
TRBJ2-7,TRBD1,NA,TRBV25-1,CASSEGGQGASYEQYF,TGTGCCAGCAGTGAAGGGGGACAGGGCGCCTCCTACGAGCAGTACTTC
TRBJ2-5,TRBD2,few,TRBV28,CASSSITSGMTPETQYF,TGTGCCAGCAGTTCTATTACTAGCGGGATGACCCCAGAGACCCAGTACTTC